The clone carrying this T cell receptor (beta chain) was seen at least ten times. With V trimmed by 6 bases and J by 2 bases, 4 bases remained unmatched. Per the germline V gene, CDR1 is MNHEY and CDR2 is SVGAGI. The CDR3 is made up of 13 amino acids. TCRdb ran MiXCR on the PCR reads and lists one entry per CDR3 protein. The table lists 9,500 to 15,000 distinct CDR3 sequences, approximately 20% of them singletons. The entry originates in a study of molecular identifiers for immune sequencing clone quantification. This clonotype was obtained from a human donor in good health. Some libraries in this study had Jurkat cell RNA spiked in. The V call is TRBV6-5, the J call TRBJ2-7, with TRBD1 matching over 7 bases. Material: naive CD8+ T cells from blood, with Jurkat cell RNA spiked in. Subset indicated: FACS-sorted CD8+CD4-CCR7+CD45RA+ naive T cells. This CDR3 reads CASRRTGTYEQYF. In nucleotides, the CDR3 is TGTGCCAGCAGGCGGACAGGAACCTACGAGCAGTACTTC.